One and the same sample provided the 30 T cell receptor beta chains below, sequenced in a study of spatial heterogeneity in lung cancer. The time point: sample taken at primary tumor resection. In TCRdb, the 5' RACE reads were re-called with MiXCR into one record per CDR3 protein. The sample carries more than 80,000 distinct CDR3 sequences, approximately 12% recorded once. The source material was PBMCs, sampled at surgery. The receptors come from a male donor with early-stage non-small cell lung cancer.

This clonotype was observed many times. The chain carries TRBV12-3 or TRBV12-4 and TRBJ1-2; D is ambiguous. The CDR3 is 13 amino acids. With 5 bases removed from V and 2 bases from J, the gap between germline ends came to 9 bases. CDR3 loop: CASSPTSNYGYTF. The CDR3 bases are TGTGCCAGCAGTCCTACTTCGAACTATGGCTACACCTTC.

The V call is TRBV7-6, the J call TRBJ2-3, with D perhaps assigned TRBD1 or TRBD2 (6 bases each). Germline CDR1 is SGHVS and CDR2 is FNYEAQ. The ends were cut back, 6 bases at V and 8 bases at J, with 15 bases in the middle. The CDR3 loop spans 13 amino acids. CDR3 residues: CASRGGRSVTQYF. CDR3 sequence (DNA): TGTGCCAGCAGAGGGGGGCGCTCAGTTACGCAGTATTTT.

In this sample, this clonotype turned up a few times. DNA of the CDR3: TGCGCCAGCAGCCAAGAGACGCTTAACCCTTACGAGCAGTACTTC. Amino acid sequence: CASSQETLNPYEQYF. V gene TRBV4-3 combines with J gene TRBJ2-7; D is undetermined. With 0 bases removed from V and 4 bases from J, the gap between germline ends came to 13 bases. Looked up from germline, CDR1 is LGHNA and CDR2 is YSLEER. This CDR3 comprises 15 residues.

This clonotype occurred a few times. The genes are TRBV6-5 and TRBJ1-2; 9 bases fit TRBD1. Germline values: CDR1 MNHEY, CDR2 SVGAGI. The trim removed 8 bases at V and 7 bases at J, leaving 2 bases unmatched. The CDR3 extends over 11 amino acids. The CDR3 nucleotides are TGTGCCAGCGGACAGGGGTTTGGCTACACCTTC. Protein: CASGQGFGYTF.

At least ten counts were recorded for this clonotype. The CDR3 DNA follows: TGTGCCAGCAGTACTAGGATTGGGGCCAACGTCCTGACTTTC. It specifies CASSTRIGANVLTF. J is TRBJ2-6 and V is TRBV6-6; possible D gene TRBD2, 5 bases. The germline V and J ends were trimmed by 5 bases and 3 bases, with 8 bases remaining between them. Germline V gives CDR1 MNHNY, CDR2 SVGAGI (reference sequence). CDR3 length: 14 amino acids.

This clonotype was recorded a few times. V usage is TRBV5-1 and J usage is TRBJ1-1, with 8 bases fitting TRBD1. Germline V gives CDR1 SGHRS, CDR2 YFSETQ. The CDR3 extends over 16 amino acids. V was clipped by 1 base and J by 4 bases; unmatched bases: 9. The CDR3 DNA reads TGCGCCAGCAGCTTGAATCCCGACAGGGGATCCACTGAAGCTTTCTTT. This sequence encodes CASSLNPDRGSTEAFF.

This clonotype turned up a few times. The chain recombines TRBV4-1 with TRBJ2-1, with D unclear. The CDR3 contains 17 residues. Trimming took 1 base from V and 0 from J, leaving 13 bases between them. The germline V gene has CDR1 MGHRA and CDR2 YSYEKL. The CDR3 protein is CASSQGVYRGSYNEQFF. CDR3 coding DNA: TGCGCCAGCAGCCAAGGCGTTTACAGAGGCTCCTACAATGAGCAGTTCTTC.

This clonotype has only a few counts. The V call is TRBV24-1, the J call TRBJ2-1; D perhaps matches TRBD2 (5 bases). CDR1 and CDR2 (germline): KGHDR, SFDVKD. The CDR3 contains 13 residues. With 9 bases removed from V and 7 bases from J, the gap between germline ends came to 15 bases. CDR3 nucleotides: TGTGCCACCTTGTCGCGAGGGAGTAATGAGCAGTTCTTC. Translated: CATLSRGSNEQFF.

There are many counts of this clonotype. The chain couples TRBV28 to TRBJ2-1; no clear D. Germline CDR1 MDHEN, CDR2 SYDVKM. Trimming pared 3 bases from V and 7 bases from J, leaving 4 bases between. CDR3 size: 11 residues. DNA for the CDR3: TGTGCCAGCAGTTTGTTGAATGAGCAGTTCTTC. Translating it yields CASSLLNEQFF.

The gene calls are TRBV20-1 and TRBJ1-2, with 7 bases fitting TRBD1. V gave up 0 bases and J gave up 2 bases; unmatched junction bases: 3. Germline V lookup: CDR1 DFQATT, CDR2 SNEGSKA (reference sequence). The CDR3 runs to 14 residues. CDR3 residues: CSAREPTGNYGYTF. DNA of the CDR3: TGCAGTGCTAGAGAGCCGACAGGGAACTATGGCTACACCTTC.

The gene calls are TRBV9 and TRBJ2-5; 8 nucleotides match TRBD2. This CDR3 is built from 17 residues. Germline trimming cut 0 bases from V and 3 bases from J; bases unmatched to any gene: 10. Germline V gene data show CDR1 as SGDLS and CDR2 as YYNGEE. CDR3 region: CASSVAGGPEYKETQYF. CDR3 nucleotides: TGTGCCAGCAGCGTAGCGGGAGGGCCGGAATACAAAGAGACCCAGTACTTC.

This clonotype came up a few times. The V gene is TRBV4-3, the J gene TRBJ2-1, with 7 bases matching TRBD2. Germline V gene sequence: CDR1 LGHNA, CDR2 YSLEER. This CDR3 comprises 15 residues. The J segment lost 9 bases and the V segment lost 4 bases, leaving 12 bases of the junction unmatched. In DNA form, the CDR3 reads TGCGCCAGCAGCCCAGCTAGCGGTATGGTCGGTGAGCAGTTCTTC. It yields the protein CASSPASGMVGEQFF.

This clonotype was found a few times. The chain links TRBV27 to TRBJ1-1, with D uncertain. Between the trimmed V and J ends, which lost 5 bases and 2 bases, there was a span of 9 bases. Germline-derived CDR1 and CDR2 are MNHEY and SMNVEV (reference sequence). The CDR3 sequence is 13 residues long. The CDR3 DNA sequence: TGTGCCAGCAGTCCCGGTCTTAACACTGAAGCTTTCTTT. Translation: CASSPGLNTEAFF.

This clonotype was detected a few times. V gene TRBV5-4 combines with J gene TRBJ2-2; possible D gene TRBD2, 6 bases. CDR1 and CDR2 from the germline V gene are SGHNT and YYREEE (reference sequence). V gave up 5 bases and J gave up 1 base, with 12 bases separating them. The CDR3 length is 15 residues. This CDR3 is CASRPTSLNTGELFF. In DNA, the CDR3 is TGTGCCAGCAGACCAACTAGCCTGAACACCGGGGAGCTGTTTTTT.

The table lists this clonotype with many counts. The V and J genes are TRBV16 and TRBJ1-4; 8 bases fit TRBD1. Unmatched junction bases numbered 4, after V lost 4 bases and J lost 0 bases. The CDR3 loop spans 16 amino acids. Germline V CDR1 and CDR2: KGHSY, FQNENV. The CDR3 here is CASSLGQGATNEKLFF. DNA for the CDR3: TGTGCCAGCAGCCTAGGACAGGGAGCAACTAATGAAAAACTGTTTTTT.

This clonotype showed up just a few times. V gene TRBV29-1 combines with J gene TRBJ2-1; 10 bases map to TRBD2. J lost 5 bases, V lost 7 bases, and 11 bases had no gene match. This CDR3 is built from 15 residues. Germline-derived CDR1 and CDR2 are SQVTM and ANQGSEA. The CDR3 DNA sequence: TGCAGCGGCGAACGGAGACTAGCGGGTGACAATGAGCAGTTCTTC. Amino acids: CSGERRLAGDNEQFF.

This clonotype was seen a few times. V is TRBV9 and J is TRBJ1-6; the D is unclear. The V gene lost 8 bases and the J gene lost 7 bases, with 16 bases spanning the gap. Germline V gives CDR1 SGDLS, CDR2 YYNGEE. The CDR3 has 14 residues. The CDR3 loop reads CASKTGSVNSPLHF. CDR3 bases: TGTGCCAGTAAGACCGGGAGCGTAAATTCACCCCTCCACTTT. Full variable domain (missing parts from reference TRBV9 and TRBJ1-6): DSGVTQTPKHLITATGQRVTLRCSPRSGDLSVYWYQQSLDQGLQFLIQYYNGEERAKGNILERFSAQQFPDLHSELNLSSLELGDSALYFCASKTGSVNSPLHFGNGTRLTVT.

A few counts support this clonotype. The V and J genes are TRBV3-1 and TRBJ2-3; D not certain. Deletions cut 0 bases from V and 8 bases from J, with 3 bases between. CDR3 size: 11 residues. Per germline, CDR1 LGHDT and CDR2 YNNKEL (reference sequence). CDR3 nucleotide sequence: TGTGCCAGCAGCCAAGATCGTACGCAGTATTTT. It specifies CASSQDRTQYF.

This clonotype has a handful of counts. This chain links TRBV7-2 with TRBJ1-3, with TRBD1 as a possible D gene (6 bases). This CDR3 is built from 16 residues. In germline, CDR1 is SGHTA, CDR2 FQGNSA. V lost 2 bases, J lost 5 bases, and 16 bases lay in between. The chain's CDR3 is CASSLRSSGARNTIYF. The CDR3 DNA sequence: TGTGCCAGCAGCTTAAGGAGTTCGGGGGCGCGAAACACCATATATTTT.

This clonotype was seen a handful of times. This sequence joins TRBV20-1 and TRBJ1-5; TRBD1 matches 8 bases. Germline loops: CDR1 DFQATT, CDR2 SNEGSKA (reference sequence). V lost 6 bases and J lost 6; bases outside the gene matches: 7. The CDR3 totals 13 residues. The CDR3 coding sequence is TGCAGTGCAGCACAGGGGGGAATTCAGCCCCAGCATTTT. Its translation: CSAAQGGIQPQHF.

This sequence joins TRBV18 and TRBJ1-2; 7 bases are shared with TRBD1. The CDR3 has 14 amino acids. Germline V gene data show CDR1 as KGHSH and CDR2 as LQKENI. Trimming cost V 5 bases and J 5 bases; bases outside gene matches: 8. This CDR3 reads CASSSPGQTYGYTF. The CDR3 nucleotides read TGTGCCAGCTCATCCCCGGGACAGACGTATGGCTACACCTTC.

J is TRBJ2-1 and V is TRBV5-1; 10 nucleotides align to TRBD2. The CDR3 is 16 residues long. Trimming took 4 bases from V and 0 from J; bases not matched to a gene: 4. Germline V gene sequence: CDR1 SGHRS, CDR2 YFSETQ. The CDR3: CASSALAGSSYNEQFF. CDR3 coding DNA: TGCGCCAGCAGCGCACTAGCGGGGAGCTCCTACAATGAGCAGTTCTTC.

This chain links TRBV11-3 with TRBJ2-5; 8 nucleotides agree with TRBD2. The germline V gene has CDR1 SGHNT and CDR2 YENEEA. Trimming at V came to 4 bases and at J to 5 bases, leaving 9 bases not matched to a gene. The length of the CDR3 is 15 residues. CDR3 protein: CASSSTGGAFETQYF. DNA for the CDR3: TGTGCCAGCAGCTCGACGGGGGGGGCCTTTGAGACCCAGTACTTC. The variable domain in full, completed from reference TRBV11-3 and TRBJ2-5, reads EAGVVQSPRYKIIEKKQPVAFWCNPISGHNTLYWYLQNLGQGPELLIRYENEEAVDDSQLPKDRFSAERLKGVDSTLKIQPAELGDSAVYLCASSSTGGAFETQYFGPGTRLLVL.

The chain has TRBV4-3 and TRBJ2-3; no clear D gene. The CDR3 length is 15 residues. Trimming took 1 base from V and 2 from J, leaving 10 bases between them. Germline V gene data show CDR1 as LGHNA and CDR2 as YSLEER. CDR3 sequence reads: CASSQGFGDTDTQYF. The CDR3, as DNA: TGCGCCAGCAGCCAAGGTTTTGGGGACACAGATACGCAGTATTTT.

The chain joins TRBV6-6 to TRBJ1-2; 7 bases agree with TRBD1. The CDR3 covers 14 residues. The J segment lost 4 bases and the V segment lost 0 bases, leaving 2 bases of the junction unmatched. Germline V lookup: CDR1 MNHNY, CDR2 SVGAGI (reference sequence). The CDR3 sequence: CASSYSTGTYGYTF. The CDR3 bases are TGTGCCAGCAGTTACTCGACAGGGACCTATGGCTACACCTTC.

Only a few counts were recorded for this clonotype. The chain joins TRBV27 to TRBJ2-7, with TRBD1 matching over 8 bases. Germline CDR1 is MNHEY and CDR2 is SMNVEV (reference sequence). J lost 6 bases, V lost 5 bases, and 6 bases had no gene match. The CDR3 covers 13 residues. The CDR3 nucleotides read TGTGCCAGCAGTCCGAGGACAGGGACCGAGCAGTACTTC. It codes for CASSPRTGTEQYF.

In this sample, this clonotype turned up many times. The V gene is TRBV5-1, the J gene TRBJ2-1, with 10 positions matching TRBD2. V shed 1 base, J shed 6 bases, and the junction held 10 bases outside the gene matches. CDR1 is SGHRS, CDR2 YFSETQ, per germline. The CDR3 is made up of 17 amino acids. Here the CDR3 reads CASSLLGLAGASNEQFF. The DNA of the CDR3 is TGCGCCAGCAGCTTGCTTGGGCTAGCGGGAGCAAGCAATGAGCAGTTCTTC.

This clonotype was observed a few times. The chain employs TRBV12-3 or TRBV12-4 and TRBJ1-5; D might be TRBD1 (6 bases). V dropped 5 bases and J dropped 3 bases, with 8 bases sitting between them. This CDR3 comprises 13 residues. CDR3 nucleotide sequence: TGTGCCAGCAGTGGACAGCTCAATCAGCCCCAGCATTTT. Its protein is CASSGQLNQPQHF.

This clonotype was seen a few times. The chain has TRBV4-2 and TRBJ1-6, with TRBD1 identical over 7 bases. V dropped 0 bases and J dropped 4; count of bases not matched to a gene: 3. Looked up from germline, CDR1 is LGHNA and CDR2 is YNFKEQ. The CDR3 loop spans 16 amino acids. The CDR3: CASSQDQDRYNSPLHF. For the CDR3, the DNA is TGTGCCAGCAGCCAAGATCAGGACAGGTATAATTCACCCCTCCACTTT.

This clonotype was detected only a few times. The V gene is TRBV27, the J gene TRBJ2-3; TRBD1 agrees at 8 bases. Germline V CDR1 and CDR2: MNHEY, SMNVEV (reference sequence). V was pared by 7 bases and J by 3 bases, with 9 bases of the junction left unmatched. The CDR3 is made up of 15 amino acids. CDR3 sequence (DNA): TGTGCCAGCAAGGACAGGGAGTTTGGGACAGATACGCAGTATTTT. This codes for CASKDREFGTDTQYF.